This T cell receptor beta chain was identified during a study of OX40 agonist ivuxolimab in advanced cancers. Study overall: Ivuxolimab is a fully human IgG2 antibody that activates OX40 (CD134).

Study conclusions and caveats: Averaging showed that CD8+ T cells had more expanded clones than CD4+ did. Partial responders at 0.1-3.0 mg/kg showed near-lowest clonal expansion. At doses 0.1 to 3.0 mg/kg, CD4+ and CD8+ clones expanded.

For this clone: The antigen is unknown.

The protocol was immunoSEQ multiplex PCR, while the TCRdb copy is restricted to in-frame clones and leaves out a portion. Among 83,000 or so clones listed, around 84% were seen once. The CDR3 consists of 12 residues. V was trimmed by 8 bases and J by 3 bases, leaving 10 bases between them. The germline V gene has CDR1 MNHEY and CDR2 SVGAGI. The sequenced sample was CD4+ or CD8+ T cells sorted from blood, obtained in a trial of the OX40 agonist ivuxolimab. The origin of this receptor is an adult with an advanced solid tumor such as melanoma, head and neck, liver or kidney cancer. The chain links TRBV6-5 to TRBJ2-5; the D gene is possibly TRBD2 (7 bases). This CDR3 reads CASRGAKETQYF. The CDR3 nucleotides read TGTGCCAGCCGGGGGGCAAAAGAGACCCAGTACTTC.